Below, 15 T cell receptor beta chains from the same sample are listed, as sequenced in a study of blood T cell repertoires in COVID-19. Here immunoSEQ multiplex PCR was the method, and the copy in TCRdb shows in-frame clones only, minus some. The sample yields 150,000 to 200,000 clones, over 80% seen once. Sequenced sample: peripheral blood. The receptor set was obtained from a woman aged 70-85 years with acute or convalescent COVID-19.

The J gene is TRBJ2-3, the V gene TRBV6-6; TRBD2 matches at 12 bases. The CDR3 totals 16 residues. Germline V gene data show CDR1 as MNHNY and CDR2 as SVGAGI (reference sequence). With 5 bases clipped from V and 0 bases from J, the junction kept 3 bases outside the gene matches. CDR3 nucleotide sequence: TGTGCCAGCAGTAGGGGACTAGCGGGTAGCACAGATACGCAGTATTTT. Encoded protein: CASSRGLAGSTDTQYF.

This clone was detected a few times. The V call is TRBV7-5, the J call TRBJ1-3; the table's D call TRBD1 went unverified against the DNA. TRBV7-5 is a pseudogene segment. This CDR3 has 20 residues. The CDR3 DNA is TGTGCCAGAAGCTCTCCCCCCATAACCCCGGGACAGGACTCTGGAAACACCATATATTTT. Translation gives CARSSPPITPGQDSGNTIYF.

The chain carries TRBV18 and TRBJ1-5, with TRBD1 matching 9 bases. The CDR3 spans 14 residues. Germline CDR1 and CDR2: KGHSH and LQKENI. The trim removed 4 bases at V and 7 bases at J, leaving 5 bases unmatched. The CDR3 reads CASSRRQGEQPQHF. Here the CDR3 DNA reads TGTGCCAGCTCACGGCGACAGGGGGAACAGCCCCAGCATTTT.

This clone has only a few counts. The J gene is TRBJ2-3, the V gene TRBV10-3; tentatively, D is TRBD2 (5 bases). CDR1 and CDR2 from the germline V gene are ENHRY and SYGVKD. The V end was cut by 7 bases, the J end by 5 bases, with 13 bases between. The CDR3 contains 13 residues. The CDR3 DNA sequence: TGTGCCATCACCGGAGGTGGGAGAGATACGCAGTATTTT. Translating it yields CAITGGGRDTQYF.

The CDR3 region is CASSEPGVGPSSTDTQYF. CDR3 coding DNA: TGTGCCAGCAGTGAGCCCGGGGTAGGGCCCTCTAGCACAGATACGCAGTATTTT. The chain has TRBV6-4 and TRBJ2-3; possible D gene TRBD2, 5 bases. Germline values: CDR1 MRHNA, CDR2 SNTAGT. Deletions cut 3 bases from V and 0 bases from J, with 19 bases between. The CDR3 is 18 residues long.

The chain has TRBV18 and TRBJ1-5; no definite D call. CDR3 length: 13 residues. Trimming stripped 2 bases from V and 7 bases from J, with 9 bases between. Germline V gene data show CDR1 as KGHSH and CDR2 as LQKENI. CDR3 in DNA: TGTGCCAGCTCACCATCTGGCGGGCAGCCCCAGCATTTT. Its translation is CASSPSGGQPQHF.

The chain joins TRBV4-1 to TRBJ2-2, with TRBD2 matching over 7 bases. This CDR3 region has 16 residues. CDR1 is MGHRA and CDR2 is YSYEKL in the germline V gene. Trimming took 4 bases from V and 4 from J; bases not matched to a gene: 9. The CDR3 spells CASSLPRAGSTGELFF. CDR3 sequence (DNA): TGCGCCAGCAGCCTCCCGAGAGCGGGGAGCACCGGGGAGCTGTTTTTT.

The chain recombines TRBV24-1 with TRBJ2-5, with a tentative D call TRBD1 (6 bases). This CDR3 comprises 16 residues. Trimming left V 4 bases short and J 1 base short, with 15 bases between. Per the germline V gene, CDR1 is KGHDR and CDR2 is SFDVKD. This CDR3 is CATSDLGAGAQETQYF. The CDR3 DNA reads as TGTGCCACCAGTGACCTCGGGGCAGGGGCCCAAGAGACCCAGTACTTC.

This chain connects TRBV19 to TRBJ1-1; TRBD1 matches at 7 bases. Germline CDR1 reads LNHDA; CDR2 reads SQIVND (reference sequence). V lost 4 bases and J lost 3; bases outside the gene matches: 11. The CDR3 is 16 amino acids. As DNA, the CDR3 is TGTGCCAGTAGTAGAAACTCCGGGACAGAAGACACTGAAGCTTTCTTT. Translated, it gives CASSRNSGTEDTEAFF.

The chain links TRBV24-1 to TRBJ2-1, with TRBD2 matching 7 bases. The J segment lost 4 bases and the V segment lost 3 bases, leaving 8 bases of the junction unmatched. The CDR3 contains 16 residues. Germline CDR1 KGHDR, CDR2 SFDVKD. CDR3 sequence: CATSDTPGTTYNEQFF. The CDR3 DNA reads TGTGCCACCAGTGATACCCCCGGGACTACATACAATGAGCAGTTCTTC.

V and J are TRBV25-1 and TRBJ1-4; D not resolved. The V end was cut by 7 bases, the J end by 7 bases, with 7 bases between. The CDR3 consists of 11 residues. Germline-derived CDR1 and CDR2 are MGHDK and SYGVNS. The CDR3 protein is CASKGGEKLFF. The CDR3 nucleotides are TGTGCCAGCAAGGGAGGTGAAAAACTGTTTTTT.

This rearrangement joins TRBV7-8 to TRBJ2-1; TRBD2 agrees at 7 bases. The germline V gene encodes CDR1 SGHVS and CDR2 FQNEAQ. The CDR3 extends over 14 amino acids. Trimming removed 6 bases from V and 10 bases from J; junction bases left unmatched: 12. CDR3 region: CASRTGLEGGEQFF. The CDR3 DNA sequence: TGTGCCAGCAGAACTGGACTAGAGGGCGGGGAGCAGTTCTTC.

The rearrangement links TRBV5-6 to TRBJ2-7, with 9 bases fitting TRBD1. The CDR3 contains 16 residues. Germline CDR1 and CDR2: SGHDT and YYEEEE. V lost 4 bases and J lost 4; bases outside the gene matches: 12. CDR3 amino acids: CASSPGLRQGVYEQYF. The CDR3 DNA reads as TGTGCCAGCAGCCCGGGACTGCGACAGGGGGTATACGAGCAGTACTTC. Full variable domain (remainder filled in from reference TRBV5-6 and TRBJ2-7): DAGVTQSPTHLIKTRGQQVTLRCSPKSGHDTVSWYQQALGQGPQFIFQYYEEEERQRGNFPDRFSGHQFPNYSSELNVNALLLGDSALYLCASSPGLRQGVYEQYFGPGTRLTVT.

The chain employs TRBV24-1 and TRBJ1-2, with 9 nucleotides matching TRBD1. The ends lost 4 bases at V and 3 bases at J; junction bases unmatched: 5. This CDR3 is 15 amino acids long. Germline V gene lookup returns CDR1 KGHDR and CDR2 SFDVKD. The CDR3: CATSDRDRVDYGYTF. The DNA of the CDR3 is TGTGCCACCAGTGACCGGGACAGGGTGGACTATGGCTACACCTTC.

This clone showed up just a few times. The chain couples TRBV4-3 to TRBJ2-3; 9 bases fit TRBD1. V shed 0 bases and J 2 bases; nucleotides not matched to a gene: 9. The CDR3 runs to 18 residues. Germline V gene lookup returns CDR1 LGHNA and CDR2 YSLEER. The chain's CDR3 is CASSQEGTGTGSTDTQYF. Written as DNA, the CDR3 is TGCGCCAGCAGCCAAGAGGGCACCGGGACAGGGTCCACAGATACGCAGTATTTT.